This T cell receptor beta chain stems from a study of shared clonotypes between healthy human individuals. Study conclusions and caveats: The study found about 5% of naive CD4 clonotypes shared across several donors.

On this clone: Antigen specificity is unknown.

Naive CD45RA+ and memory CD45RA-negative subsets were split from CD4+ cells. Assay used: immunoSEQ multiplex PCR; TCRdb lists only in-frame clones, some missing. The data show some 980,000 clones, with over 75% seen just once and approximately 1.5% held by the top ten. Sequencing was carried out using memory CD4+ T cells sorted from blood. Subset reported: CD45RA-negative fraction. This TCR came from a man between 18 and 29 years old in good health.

CDR3 region: CASTAGGYGEQYF. The CDR3 DNA follows: TGTGCCAGCACCGCAGGGGGGTATGGGGAGCAGTACTTC. The rearrangement links TRBV7-2 to TRBJ2-7; D may be TRBD1 (7 bases). The CDR3 is made up of 13 amino acids. The germline CDR1 and CDR2 sequences are SGHTA and FQGNSA. Trimming left V 7 bases short and J 7 bases short, with 17 bases between.